This T cell receptor beta chain appears in the sequencing data of a study of cytomegalovirus exposure and HLA in healthy donors (dated by TCRdb to 2017 to 2019). About the investigation overall: An earlier analysis of 550 to 700 of the donors reported roughly 270 Gb of sequence data and some 100 million unique TCR beta sequences from approximately 180 million T cells. HLA typing included class I and class II loci at four-digit resolution. The T cell repertoires of 670 or so subjects were profiled by immunosequencing and related to cytomegalovirus serostatus. Roughly 300 gigabases of sequencing data and 70 million to 100 million unique TCR sequences made up an early release that covered nearly 650 HLA-typed donors. All discovery cohort repertoires had been generated using a single sequencing platform. Four or five DR-DQ haplotypes were handled as single units for association and clustering because linkage in the cohort was strong. Donor age, sex, ethnicity and CMV serostatus were compiled together with the repertoire data. Of the roughly 400 genotyped donors, approximately 83% fell in the genetic ancestry cluster associated with self-reported Caucasian donors. In a later analysis, previously published TCR beta repertoires from roughly 710 donors were re-analyzed and high-resolution HLA genotyping was added so that TCR occurrence patterns could be studied. Besides the first cohort of 666 subjects, a separate validation cohort made up of some 110 different subjects was used. The study aimed to test whether signatures of past pathogen exposure could be identified by cataloging public T cell receptors. The later analysis used no new phenotypic data to find candidate immune exposures, relying instead on TCR beta sequences and their occurrence across donors. On average, approximately 250,000 unique TCR beta nucleotide sequences were sequenced per donor among a few hundred genotyped donors of the cohort, with roughly 18% of those sequences being non-productive. An earlier analysis of more than 450 of the donors used high-throughput TCR beta sequencing to judge whether each TCR beta V gene segment behaved as functional or pseudogenic. To predict cytomegalovirus infection status, the study brought together high-throughput TCR immunosequencing, statistical association of individual TCRs with disease status, and machine learning. A later genetic analysis used genome-wide SNP genotypes for about 65% of the roughly 670 donors, treating that subset as a discovery cohort. Typing coverage differed by locus: A, B, C, DRB1 and DQB1 were typed in about 629-640 donors, DQA1 in approximately 520, DPA1 in around 580, and DPB1 in 400 to 490.

What the work shows at the level of the full study, not this receptor alone: Sequencing depth was assumed to be roughly uniform across donors in the presence/absence analyses, though that assumption may not hold. In both the original and validation cohorts, the classifier was reported to diagnose cytomegalovirus status with high specificity and sensitivity. In a later analysis, the rate of TCR association differed among HLA loci, with DRB1 alleles having the most associated TCRs and HLA-C alleles having the fewest. The cohort was sequenced for TCR beta chains only, and without alpha or paired-chain data the features that could be detected were limited. In a later analysis, several top co-occurrence clusters were reported to appear linked to parvovirus B19, influenza, CMV and Epstein-Barr virus. According to a later analysis, most CMV-associated TCR beta chains appeared to be HLA-restricted, and the HLA associations seemed to be driven largely by CMV exposure. An association between a missense DCLRE1C variant and V-gene and J-gene trimming of TCR beta chains was found in a later genetic analysis and replicated in an independent cohort. Assigning TCR associations to individual alleles was difficult when HLA alleles, especially DR and DQ, strongly co-occurred. A further reported finding was that TCR beta sequences accurately predicted the HLA-A and HLA-B alleles for most subjects in the first cohort. A later analysis found that HLA-associated TCR beta chains were more clonally expanded and had lower generation probabilities than equally common non-associated chains. It was suggested by the authors that the approach could potentially be generalized to other disease states and immunological phenotypes. Compared with the 666-donor mean, donors in an Asian-associated ancestry cluster had fewer N-insertions in productive TCRs, according to a later genetic analysis. In vitro tests confirmed that three of the cytomegalovirus-associated TCR beta chains recognize cytomegalovirus antigens. Over 15 rarely observed V segments, including chromosome 9 orphons, were excluded from the earlier analysis of some 590 of the donors because counts were too low. Linkage disequilibrium might explain the correlated functional status among segregating V segments, but an unknown experimental factor could not be excluded. At a false discovery rate of 0.05, a later analysis linked 16,000 or so TCR beta sequences to specific HLA alleles. Some IMGT-functional V segments, including TRBV6-2 and TRBV6-3, could not be distinguished by the 87-base-pair reads and were therefore excluded. Immune exposure information for the cohort was limited to CMV serostatus. In the study, roughly 160 TCR beta chains were listed as associated with cytomegalovirus. Most TCR sequences were observed very rarely across donors, whereas some public TCRs were present in many individuals. Broadly in line with IMGT annotations, most TCR beta V segments showed up in productive rearrangements about 87% or about 30% of the time in an earlier analysis of roughly 590 of the donors. HLA typing was unavailable for some donors at each locus, so association tests used only the typed subset. A cluster of highly shared sequence variants was judged likely to represent a technical artifact of the sequencing pipeline.

The cohort comprised 710 or so healthy bone marrow donors. All cohort members were sampled while nominally healthy, although unrecorded immune exposures were likely present. The donor was CMV seronegative and belonged to the group of 352 seronegative cohort members. Each donor provided a peripheral blood sample, and peripheral blood mononuclear cells were used for TCR beta sequencing. Genomic DNA extraction from the blood cell samples was performed with the Qiagen DNeasy Blood Extraction Kit. The library was produced with the immunoSEQ multiplex PCR assay. A mixture of 60 forward primers for TCR Vbeta segments and 13 reverse primers for TCR Jbeta segments was used in the multiplex PCR. A multiplex PCR assay on genomic DNA amplified the CDR3 region of rearranged TCR beta genes. The amplified TCR beta libraries were sequenced on the Illumina HiSeq System as 87-base-pair reads. The original methods were these. A later analysis counted around 72 million unique TCR beta chains across the 500 to 850 repertoires, and some 11 million of these chains were shared by at least two donors. Raw reads were error-corrected and collapsed into unique sequences with a nearest-neighbor algorithm that merged closely related sequences to remove PCR and sequencing errors. CDR3 sequences were aligned to IMGT reference sequences to assign V, D and J gene segments. Each retained sequence needed at least a six-nucleotide match to both a V gene segment and a J gene segment. A rearrangement counted as productive if the CDR3 had no stop codons and remained in frame with V and J, and every other rearrangement counted as non-productive. Following IMGT convention, CDR3 was defined as the stretch from the second conserved V-encoded cysteine to the conserved J-encoded phenylalanine. Sequences without an unambiguous match to a single V gene segment were excluded from the earlier analysis of 587 of the donors. In an earlier analysis of a few hundred of the donors, V segments were called functional above 56.7% productive rearrangements and were called segregating when the between-donor standard deviation exceeded 5%. To diagnose cytomegalovirus status from the catalog of TCR beta chain sequences, a statistical classification framework was built. In a later analysis, TCR nucleotide sequences were compared against IMGT/GENE-DB human TR gene sequences so that V and J genes could be assigned. A later analysis assigned CDR3 sequences and most-parsimonious VDJ recombination scenarios with the TCRdist pipeline. In a later analysis, each TCR beta chain was defined by its CDR3 amino acid sequence together with its V-gene family, and reads without a unique V-gene family were excluded. As a way to deal with suspected cross-contamination and a sequencing artifact, a later analysis dropped 640 or so nucleotide sequences that were highly shared and had low generation probability. In a later analysis, a clonal expansion index was calculated for each public chain from normalized within-repertoire ranks of inferred template counts. In a later analysis, generation probabilities were computed using a VDJ recombination model fitted to out-of-frame rearrangements, and the results were checked against IGoR. Hypergeometric tests were used in a later analysis to score TCR-TCR, TCR-HLA and TCR-CMV co-occurrence, with a repertoire-size bias correction applied to the TCR pairs. A later analysis estimated false discovery rates by permuting HLA or CMV assignments 20 times. In a later analysis, co-occurring TCRs were grouped using DBSCAN, and TCRdist sequence similarity was added for clustering within HLA-allele-positive subsets. For co-occurrence clustering, repertoires with fewer than 30,000 or more than 120,000 public chains were excluded, along with about five repertoires with anomalous nucleotide sharing. TCRdb limited this immuneACCESS table to in-frame rearrangements with V and J called. A share of clones is missing; checked studies link under half to unresolved V genes, and the rest is unexplained. The DNA was the basis for D and trimming; V, J and clone size are from that table. The table for this sample lists roughly 120,000 clones; about 82% of them were counted only once. The ten largest account for about 1.9% of the sample.

The CDR3 runs 16 amino acids, cysteine and phenylalanine included. Solely the CDR3 DNA is kept, with 48 bases framed from the first base. Based on the germline V gene, the CDR1 and CDR2 sequences are MGHRA and YSYEKL. V is cut back by 4 bases and J by 0 bases, with 6 bases in the junction unmatched. In the case of this clone: Its antigen is currently not known. The record has no base qualities; no much larger clone is one base away.

The source is a man aged 45-65 years in good health and CMV-seronegative. This chain is built from TRBV4-1 and TRBJ2-3; TRBD2 fits 8 bases in the junction. The sample consisted of PBMCs. DNA sequence: TGCGCCAGCAGCCGGACTAGCACCCCTAGCACAGATACGCAGTATTTT. It encodes CASSRTSTPSTDTQYF.